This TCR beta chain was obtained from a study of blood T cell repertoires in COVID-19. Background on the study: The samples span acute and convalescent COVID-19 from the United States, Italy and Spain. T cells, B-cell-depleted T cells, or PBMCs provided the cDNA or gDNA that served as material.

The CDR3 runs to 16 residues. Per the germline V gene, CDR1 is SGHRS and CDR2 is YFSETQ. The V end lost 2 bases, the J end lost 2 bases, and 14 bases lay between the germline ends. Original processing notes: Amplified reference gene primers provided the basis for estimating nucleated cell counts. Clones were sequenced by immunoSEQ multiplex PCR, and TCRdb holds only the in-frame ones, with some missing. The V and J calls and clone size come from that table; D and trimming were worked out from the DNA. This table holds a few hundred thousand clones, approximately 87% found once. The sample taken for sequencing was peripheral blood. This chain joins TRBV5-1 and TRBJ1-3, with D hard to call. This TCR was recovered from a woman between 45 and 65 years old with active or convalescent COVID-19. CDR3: CASSFYQVGTGNTIYF. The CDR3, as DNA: TGCGCCAGCAGCTTTTACCAGGTGGGCACTGGAAACACCATATATTTT. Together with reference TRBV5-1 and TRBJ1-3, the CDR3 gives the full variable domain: KAGVTQTPRYLIKTRGQQVTLSCSPISGHRSVSWYQQTPGQGLQFLFEYFSETQRNKGNFPGRFSGRQFSNSRSEMNVSTLELGDSALYLCASSFYQVGTGNTIYFGEGSWLTVV.